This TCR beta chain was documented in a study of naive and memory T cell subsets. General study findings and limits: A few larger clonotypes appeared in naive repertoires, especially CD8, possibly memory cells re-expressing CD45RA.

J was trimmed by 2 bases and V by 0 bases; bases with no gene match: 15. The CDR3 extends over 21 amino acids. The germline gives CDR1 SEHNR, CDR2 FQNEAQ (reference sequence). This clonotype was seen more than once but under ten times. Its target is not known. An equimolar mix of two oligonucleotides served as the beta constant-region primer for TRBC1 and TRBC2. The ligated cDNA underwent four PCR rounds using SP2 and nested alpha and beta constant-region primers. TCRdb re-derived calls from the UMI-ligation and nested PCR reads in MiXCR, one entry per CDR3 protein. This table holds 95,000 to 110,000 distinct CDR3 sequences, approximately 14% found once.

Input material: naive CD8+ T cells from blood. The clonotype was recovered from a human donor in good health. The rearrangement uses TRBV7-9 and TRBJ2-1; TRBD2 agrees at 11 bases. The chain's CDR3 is CASSLAGGGLAVIGPYNEQFF. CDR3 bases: TGTGCCAGCAGCTTAGCCGGGGGGGGACTAGCGGTGATTGGTCCCTACAATGAGCAGTTCTTC. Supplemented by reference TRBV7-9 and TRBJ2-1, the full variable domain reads DTGVSQNPRHKITKRGQNVTFRCDPISEHNRLYWYRQTLGQGPEFLTYFQNEAQLEKSRLLSDRFSAERPKGSFSTLEIQRTEQGDSAMYLCASSLAGGGLAVIGPYNEQFFGPGTRLTVL.